The T cell receptor beta chain described here comes from a study of cytomegalovirus exposure and HLA in healthy donors. TCRdb's copy holds only in-frame clones and misses some; the assay was immunoSEQ multiplex PCR. The sample yields fewer than 100,000 clones, roughly 93% seen once. This CDR3 is 14 amino acids long. J was trimmed by 7 bases and V by 5 bases; bases with no gene match: 7. Per the germline V gene, CDR1 is MDHEN and CDR2 is SYDVKM. The study drew the donors from its approximately 120-subject validation cohort, separate from the roughly 700-subject first cohort. This clonotype was obtained from a young man in good health and CMV-seronegative. Sequencing input: PBMCs. This chain uses TRBV28 with TRBJ2-2; 7 bases are a match to TRBD1. Here the CDR3 reads CASSMQGVNGELFF. In nucleotides, the CDR3 is TGTGCCAGCAGTATGCAGGGGGTTAACGGGGAGCTGTTTTTT.